These T cell receptor beta chains were read from a single sample in a study of cytomegalovirus exposure and HLA in healthy donors. Using immunoSEQ multiplex PCR, the repertoire was profiled, and TCRdb retains in-frame clones only, with some absent. The sample consists of roughly 120,000 clones, approximately 84% of them appearing once. The sample consisted of PBMCs. These receptor sequences come from a man aged 45 to 65 in good health and CMV-seronegative. Both conserved end residues are part of each CDR3. Each record gives: D gene, V gene, clone size, J gene, CDR3 DNA, CDR3 protein. A D gene is named only where the DNA matches it firmly. The size field is filled for only some rows; it gives once, few, many or a size class.

.	TRBV7-9	.	TRBJ2-3	TGTGCCAGCAGCTTAGGTGACTACCAATCCCTCCCCACAGATACGCAGTATTTT	CASSLGDYQSLPTDTQYF
TRBD1	TRBV9	few	TRBJ1-4	TGTGCCAGCAGCGCAGACAGGGGACGTGGTGAAAAACTGTTTTTT	CASSADRGRGEKLFF
TRBD1	TRBV7-2	.	TRBJ2-2	TGTGCCAGCAGCCGGGACAGGGTTGGCGGGGAGCTGTTTTTT	CASSRDRVGGELFF
TRBD1	TRBV7-9	.	TRBJ2-2	TGTGCCAGCAGAAGCCGGGACAGCCGAACCGGGGAGCTGTTTTTT	CASRSRDSRTGELFF
TRBD1	TRBV4-3	once	TRBJ1-2	TGCGCCAGCAGCCAGTCCGGGGGACAGGGTTATGGCTACACCTTC	CASSQSGGQGYGYTF
.	TRBV7-9	once	TRBJ2-1	TGTGCCAGCAGCCCCATAGCCCAGTCTTCCTACAATGAGCAGTTCTTC	CASSPIAQSSYNEQFF
TRBD2	TRBV18	.	TRBJ2-1	TGTGCCAGCTCACCAACACGGGGGGAGAGCTCCTACAATGAGCAGTTCTTC	CASSPTRGESSYNEQFF
TRBD1	TRBV4-3	few	TRBJ1-1	TGCGCCAGCAGCCTAGGACAGGGGGAGACTGAAGCTTTCTTT	CASSLGQGETEAFF
.	TRBV28	.	TRBJ1-2	TGTGCCAGCACCATGTCTACTAACTATGGCTACACCTTC	CASTMSTNYGYTF
.	TRBV2	.	TRBJ2-7	TGTGCCAGCAGTGAACCTCGAGACTACGAGCAGTACTTC	CASSEPRDYEQYF
.	TRBV7-2	.	TRBJ1-2	TGTGCCAGCAGCTTAACGGGCCAGGTGGTCGGGAATGGCTACACCTTC	CASSLTGQVVGNGYTF
TRBD1	TRBV5-1	.	TRBJ1-2	TGCGCCAGCAGCTTGGCCGGGACAGACCAGGATGGCTACACCTTC	CASSLAGTDQDGYTF
TRBD1	TRBV11-2	few	TRBJ1-1	TGTGCCAGCAGCTCCGACAGGGGCGGGAACACTGAAGCTTTCTTT	CASSSDRGGNTEAFF